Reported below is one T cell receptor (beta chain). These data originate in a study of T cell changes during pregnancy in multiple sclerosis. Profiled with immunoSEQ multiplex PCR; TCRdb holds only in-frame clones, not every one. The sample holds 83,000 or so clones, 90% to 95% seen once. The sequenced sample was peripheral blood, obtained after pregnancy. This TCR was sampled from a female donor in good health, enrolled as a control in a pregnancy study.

CDR3 nucleotides: TGTGCCAGCAGCCTAGCTGACGGGAGGGCCACAGATACGCAGTATTTT. Translated, it gives CASSLADGRATDTQYF. This chain connects TRBV4-2 to TRBJ2-3; TRBD2 matches at 8 bases. The CDR3 spans 16 residues. J gave up 2 bases and V 4 bases, and 8 bases lay outside the gene matches. The germline V gene has CDR1 LGHNA and CDR2 YNFKEQ.